What follows describes a single TCR beta chain. The antigen is not known. Splitting the CD4+ cells yielded a CD45RA+ naive subset and a CD45RA-negative memory subset. This sample was taken from a study of shared clonotypes between healthy human individuals. Study information: Three CD4 naive, three CD4 memory, two CD8 naive and one CD8 memory plate were used per donor. Study results and limitations: Of the naive CD4 clonotypes, around 4.8% were shared across a few donors.

With 5 bases clipped from V and 3 bases from J, the junction kept 18 bases outside the gene matches. Germline CDR1 LNHDA, CDR2 SQIVND (reference sequence). The CDR3 sequence is 19 residues long. Using immunoSEQ multiplex PCR, the repertoire was profiled, and TCRdb retains in-frame clones only, with some absent. The profile shows around 1.6 million clones, nearly 99% of them singletons. The sample was naive CD4+ T cells sorted from blood. Subset defined: CD45RA+ positively selected. The chain combines TRBV19 with TRBJ1-4; 7 positions agree with TRBD1. This clonotype originated in a man aged 25 to 40 in good health. In DNA, the CDR3 is TGTGCCAGTAGTCCTTCTCGGACAGGATCTAGGATCGCTAATGAAAAACTGTTTTTT. Translation: CASSPSRTGSRIANEKLFF. Combining the CDR3 with reference TRBV19 and TRBJ1-4 gives the whole variable domain DGGITQSPKYLFRKEGQNVTLSCEQNLNHDAMYWYRQDPGQGLRLIYYSQIVNDFQKGDIAEGYSVSREKKESFPLTVTSAQKNPTAFYLCASSPSRTGSRIANEKLFFGSGTQLSVL.